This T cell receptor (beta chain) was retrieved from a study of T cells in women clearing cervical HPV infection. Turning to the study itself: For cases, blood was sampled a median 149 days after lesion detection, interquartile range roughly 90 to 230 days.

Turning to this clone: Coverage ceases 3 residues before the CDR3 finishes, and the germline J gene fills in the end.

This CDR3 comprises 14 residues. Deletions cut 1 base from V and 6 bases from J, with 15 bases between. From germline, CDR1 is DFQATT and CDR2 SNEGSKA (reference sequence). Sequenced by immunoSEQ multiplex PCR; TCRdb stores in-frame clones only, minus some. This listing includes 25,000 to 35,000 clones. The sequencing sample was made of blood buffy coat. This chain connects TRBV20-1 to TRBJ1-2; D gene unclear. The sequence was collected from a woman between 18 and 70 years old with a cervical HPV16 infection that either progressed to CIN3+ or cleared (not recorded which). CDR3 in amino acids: CSARVDGSRNGYTF. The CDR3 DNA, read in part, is TGCAGTGCTAGAGTTGACGGTTCTAGAAATGGC.